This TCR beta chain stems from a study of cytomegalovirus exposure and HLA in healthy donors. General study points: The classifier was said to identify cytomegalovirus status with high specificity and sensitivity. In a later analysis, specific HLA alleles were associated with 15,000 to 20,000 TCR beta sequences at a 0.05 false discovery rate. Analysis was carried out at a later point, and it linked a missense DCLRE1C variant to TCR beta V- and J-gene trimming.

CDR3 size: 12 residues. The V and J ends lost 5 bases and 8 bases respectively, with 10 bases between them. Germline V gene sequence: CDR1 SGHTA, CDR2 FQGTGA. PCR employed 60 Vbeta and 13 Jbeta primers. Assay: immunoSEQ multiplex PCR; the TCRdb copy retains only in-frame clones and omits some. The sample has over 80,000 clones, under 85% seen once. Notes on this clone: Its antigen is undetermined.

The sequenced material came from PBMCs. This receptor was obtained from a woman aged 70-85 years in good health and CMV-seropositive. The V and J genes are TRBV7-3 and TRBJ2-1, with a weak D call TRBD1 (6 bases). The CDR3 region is CASSTQGHEQFF. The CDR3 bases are TGTGCCAGCAGCACACAGGGCCATGAGCAGTTCTTC. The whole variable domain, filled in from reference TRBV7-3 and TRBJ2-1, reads GAGVSQTPSNKVTEKGKYVELRCDPISGHTALYWYRQSLGQGPEFLIYFQGTGAADDSGLPNDRFFAVRPEGSVSTLKIQRTERGDSAVYLCASSTQGHEQFFGPGTRLTVL.